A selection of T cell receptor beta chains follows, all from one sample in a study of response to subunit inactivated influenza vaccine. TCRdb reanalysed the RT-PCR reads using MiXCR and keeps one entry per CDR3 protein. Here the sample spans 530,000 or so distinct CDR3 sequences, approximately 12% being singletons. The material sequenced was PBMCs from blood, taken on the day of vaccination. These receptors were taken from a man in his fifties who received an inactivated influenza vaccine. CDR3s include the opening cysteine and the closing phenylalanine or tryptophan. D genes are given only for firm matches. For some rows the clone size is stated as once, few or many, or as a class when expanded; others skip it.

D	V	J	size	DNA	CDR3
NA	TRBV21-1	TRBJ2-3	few	TGTGCCAGCAGCCCTAAAGTCACTCCCTCGGACAGGGGCCGCACAGATACGCAGTATTTT	CASSPKVTPSDRGRTDTQYF
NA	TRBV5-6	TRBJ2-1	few	TGTGCCAGCAGCTGGGCGGGACACGCAGGTCTATACAATGAGCAGTTCTTC	CASSWAGHAGLYNEQFF
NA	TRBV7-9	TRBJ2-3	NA	TGTGCCAGCAGCCTAAAGCAGTTAGGACGTGGTGATACGCAGTATTTT	CASSLKQLGRGDTQYF
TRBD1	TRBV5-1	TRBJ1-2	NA	TGCGCCAGCAGCACCGGGACAGGGAACTATGGCTACACCTTC	CASSTGTGNYGYTF
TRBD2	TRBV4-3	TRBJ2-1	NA	TGCGCCAGCAGCCAAGATGGTCTAGCGGGGGGCAATGAGCAGTTCTTC	CASSQDGLAGGNEQFF
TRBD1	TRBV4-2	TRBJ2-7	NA	TGTGCCAGCAGCCAAGATCTGGGGACAGGGGTTCTCTACGAGCAGTACTTC	CASSQDLGTGVLYEQYF
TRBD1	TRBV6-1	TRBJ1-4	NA	TGTGCCAGCGGGCCCCAGGGGGCGGCTAATGAAAAACTGTTTTTT	CASGPQGAANEKLFF
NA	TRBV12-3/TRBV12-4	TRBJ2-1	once	TGTGCCAGCAGGACAACCTACGGGACGCCCAATGAGCAGTTCTTC	CASRTTYGTPNEQFF
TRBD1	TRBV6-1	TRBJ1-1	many	TGTGCCAGCAGACGGACAGGGGGCTGGTTTGCTTTCTTT	CASRRTGGWFAFF
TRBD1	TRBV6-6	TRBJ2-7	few	TGTGCCAGCGAAGCAGGGGGCAACTACGAGCAGTACTTC	CASEAGGNYEQYF
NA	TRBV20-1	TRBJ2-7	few	TGCAGTGCGGACGGGGTCAGCGAGCAGTACTTC	CSADGVSEQYF
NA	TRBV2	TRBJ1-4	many	TGTGCCAGCAGGCGGTACGAAGAAAAACTGTTTTTT	CASRRYEEKLFF
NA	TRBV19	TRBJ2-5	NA	TGTGCCAGTAGTCCCGGCCGGGGGGAGACCCAGTACTTC	CASSPGRGETQYF
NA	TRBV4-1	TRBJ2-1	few	TGCGCCAGCAGCCAAGGGACTAACAACAATGAGCAGTTCTTC	CASSQGTNNNEQFF
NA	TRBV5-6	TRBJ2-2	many	TGTGCCAGCAGCTCGGGCACCGGGGAGCTGTTTTTT	CASSSGTGELFF
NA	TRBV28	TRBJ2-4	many	TGTGCCAGCAGTTTAGGGGAGACCAAAAACATTCAGTACTTC	CASSLGETKNIQYF
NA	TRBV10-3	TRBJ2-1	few	TGTGCCATCAGTGACGGGGGCCTTGAGCAGTTCTTC	CAISDGGLEQFF
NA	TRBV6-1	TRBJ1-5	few	TGTGCCAGCGCCCCAGAGGGAGTGCGCAATCAGCCCCAGCATTTT	CASAPEGVRNQPQHF
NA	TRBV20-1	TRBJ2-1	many	TGCAGTGCTACCCTAGGGGCGAGTAGGATCTTCAGCAATGAGCAGTTCTTC	CSATLGASRIFSNEQFF
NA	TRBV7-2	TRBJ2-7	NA	TGTGCCAGCAGCCAATCCCCCCACTACGAGCAGTACTTC	CASSQSPHYEQYF
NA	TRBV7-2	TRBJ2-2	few	TGTGCCAGCAGCCAAGCCGGGACGGCAAACACCGGGGAGCTGTTTTTT	CASSQAGTANTGELFF
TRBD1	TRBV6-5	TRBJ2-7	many	TGTGCCAGCAGTTACGACAGGGGGCCCTACGAGCAGTACTTC	CASSYDRGPYEQYF
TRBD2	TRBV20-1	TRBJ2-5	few	TGCAGTGCTAGGCAGATCGGGCTAGCGGGGAGATCCGAGACCCAGTACTTC	CSARQIGLAGRSETQYF
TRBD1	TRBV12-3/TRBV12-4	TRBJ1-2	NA	TGTGCCAGCAGTTCCACAGGGGACGTGGGCTACACCTTC	CASSSTGDVGYTF
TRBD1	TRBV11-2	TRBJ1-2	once	TGTGCCAGCAGCTTGGGCCTGGGACAGGGGGCAGTTGGCTACACCTTC	CASSLGLGQGAVGYTF
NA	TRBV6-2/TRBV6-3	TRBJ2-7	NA	TGTGCCAGCAGTTACTCATGGAGAAGCTCCTACGAGCAGTACTTC	CASSYSWRSSYEQYF
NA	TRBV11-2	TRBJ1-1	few	TGTGCCAGCAGCTCACCCCGCCCAGGGAAAAAGAAGGGAATGAACACTGAAGCTTTCTTT	CASSSPRPGKKKGMNTEAFF
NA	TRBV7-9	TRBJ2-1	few	TGTGCCAGCAGCTTAGTCGGGACCCCGCCCAATGAGCAGTTCTTC	CASSLVGTPPNEQFF
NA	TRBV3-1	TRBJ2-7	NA	TGTGCCAGCAGCCAAGATCTGAGTCGCGAGCAGTACTTC	CASSQDLSREQYF
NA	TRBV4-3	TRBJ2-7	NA	TGCGCCAGCAGCCAAGATCGGCCTAGTAGGCAGTACTTC	CASSQDRPSRQYF
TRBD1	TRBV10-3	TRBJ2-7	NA	TGTGCCATCAGTGAGGGACAGGGTGGCGAGCAGTACTTC	CAISEGQGGEQYF
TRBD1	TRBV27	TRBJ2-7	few	TGTGCCAGCAGTCAAGGACAGGGCAACCACTACGAGCAGTACTTC	CASSQGQGNHYEQYF
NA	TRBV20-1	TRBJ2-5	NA	TGCAGTGCTAGAGACCTACGCGAGGGGTCGGAGACACAGTACTTC	CSARDLREGSETQYF
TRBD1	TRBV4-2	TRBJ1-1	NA	TGTGCCAGCAGCCAAGATATGAGGGGGCGAACTGAAGCTTTCTTT	CASSQDMRGRTEAFF
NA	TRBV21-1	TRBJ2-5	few	TGTGCCAGCAGCAAAGTGGGTAGGGAGGGCGAGACCCAGTACTTC	CASSKVGREGETQYF